These T cell receptor beta chains were read from a single sample in a study of blood T cell repertoires in COVID-19. Measured with immunoSEQ multiplex PCR; TCRdb has only the in-frame clones, and not every one. Counted here are under 50,000 clones, 85% occurring once; the ten biggest clones make up roughly 9.9%. Specimen: peripheral blood. The receptors derive from a human donor in a cohort sampled during active COVID-19. CDR3s include the opening cysteine and the closing phenylalanine or tryptophan. D genes are given only for firm matches. The size of a clone is reported for some rows only, either as once, few or many, or as a class for expanded clones.

NA	TRBV18	NA	TRBJ1-1	CASSPSKNTEAFF	TGTGCCAGCTCACCGTCAAAAAACACTGAAGCTTTCTTT
NA	TRBV27	TRBD1	TRBJ2-7	CASSNRGRYEQYF	TGTGCCAGCAGTAACAGGGGACGATACGAGCAGTACTTC
once	TRBV7-3	NA	TRBJ2-3	CASSLSSGDTDTQYF	TGTGCCAGCAGCTTATCGAGCGGAGACACAGATACGCAGTATTTT
NA	TRBV29-1	NA	TRBJ2-2	CSVHGGNTGELFF	TGCAGCGTCCACGGGGGGAACACCGGGGAGCTGTTTTTT
few	TRBV29-1	NA	TRBJ1-1	CSVTGKGGTEAFF	TGCAGCGTCACAGGGAAGGGTGGCACTGAAGCTTTCTTT
NA	TRBV5-6	TRBD1	TRBJ1-1	CASSAPGTGLSEAFF	TGTGCCAGCAGCGCGCCGGGGACAGGGTTGTCTGAAGCTTTCTTT
NA	TRBV5-1	NA	TRBJ2-1	CASSLPQADTSYNEQFF	TGCGCCAGCAGCCTACCTCAAGCGGATACCTCCTACAATGAGCAGTTCTTC
NA	TRBV5-6	TRBD2	TRBJ2-1	CASLRTSGRGNEQFF	TGTGCCAGCTTAAGGACTAGCGGGAGGGGAAATGAGCAGTTCTTC
NA	TRBV6-5	TRBD2	TRBJ2-5	CASSYKRGGSETQYF	TGTGCCAGCAGTTACAAGCGGGGGGGATCGGAGACCCAGTACTTC
NA	TRBV4-2	TRBD1	TRBJ2-7	CASSPGQGTYEQYF	TGTGCCAGCAGCCCGGGACAGGGGACGTACGAGCAGTACTTC
NA	TRBV7-3	NA	TRBJ2-2	CASSMTRVGELFF	TGTGCCAGCAGCATGACTAGGGTGGGGGAGCTGTTTTTT
NA	TRBV3-1/TRBV3-2	TRBD2	TRBJ2-7	CASSQDRGLAFYEQYF	TGTGCCAGCAGCCAAGATCGGGGACTAGCGTTCTACGAGCAGTACTTC
NA	TRBV20-1	TRBD2	TRBJ2-3	CSASRLAGEDTQYF	TGCAGTGCTAGTCGTCTAGCGGGAGAAGATACGCAGTATTTT
NA	TRBV7-9	TRBD1	TRBJ2-3	CASSFTRQGPTDTQYF	TGTGCCAGCAGCTTCACAAGACAGGGTCCCACAGATACGCAGTATTTT
NA	TRBV10-2	TRBD1	TRBJ1-1	CASSGNRGKTEAFF	TGCGCCAGCAGTGGAAACAGGGGGAAAACTGAAGCTTTCTTT
NA	TRBV27	NA	TRBJ2-7	CASSRGTDSYEQYF	TGTGCCAGCAGTCGCGGGACGGACTCCTACGAGCAGTACTTC
NA	TRBV5-1	TRBD2	TRBJ2-2	CASSLESGTRNTGELFF	TGCGCCAGCAGCTTGGAATCGGGGACTAGAAACACCGGGGAGCTGTTTTTT
few	TRBV4-3	NA	TRBJ1-5	CASSPFPSRNQPQHF	TGCGCCAGCAGTCCGTTTCCGTCTCGCAATCAGCCCCAGCATTTT
NA	TRBV13	TRBD2	TRBJ2-1	CASSLGRLAGVGTPNEQFF	TGTGCCAGCAGCTTAGGTAGGCTAGCGGGAGTGGGAACGCCTAATGAGCAGTTCTTC
NA	TRBV5-1	TRBD1	TRBJ2-7	CASSFSRDSPYEQYF	TGCGCCAGCAGCTTCTCCCGGGACAGTCCCTACGAGCAGTACTTC
NA	TRBV15	NA	TRBJ2-5	CATSRDKGPQETQYF	TGTGCCACCAGCAGAGATAAGGGGCCCCAAGAGACCCAGTACTTC
NA	TRBV6-1	NA	TRBJ1-2	CASSEARTPNYGYTF	TGTGCCAGCAGTGAAGCAAGGACACCTAACTATGGCTACACCTTC
NA	TRBV30	TRBD1	TRBJ1-1	CAWSAQGATEAFF	TGTGCCTGGAGTGCGCAGGGGGCGACTGAAGCTTTCTTT
NA	TRBV6-6	NA	TRBJ2-4	CASSYSRGHLFGYF	TGTGCCAGCAGTTACTCGAGGGGACACCTCTTTGGGTACTTC
NA	TRBV7-2	TRBD2	TRBJ2-3	CASSFSSGPSTDTQYF	TGTGCCAGCAGCTTTTCTAGCGGGCCAAGCACAGATACGCAGTATTTT